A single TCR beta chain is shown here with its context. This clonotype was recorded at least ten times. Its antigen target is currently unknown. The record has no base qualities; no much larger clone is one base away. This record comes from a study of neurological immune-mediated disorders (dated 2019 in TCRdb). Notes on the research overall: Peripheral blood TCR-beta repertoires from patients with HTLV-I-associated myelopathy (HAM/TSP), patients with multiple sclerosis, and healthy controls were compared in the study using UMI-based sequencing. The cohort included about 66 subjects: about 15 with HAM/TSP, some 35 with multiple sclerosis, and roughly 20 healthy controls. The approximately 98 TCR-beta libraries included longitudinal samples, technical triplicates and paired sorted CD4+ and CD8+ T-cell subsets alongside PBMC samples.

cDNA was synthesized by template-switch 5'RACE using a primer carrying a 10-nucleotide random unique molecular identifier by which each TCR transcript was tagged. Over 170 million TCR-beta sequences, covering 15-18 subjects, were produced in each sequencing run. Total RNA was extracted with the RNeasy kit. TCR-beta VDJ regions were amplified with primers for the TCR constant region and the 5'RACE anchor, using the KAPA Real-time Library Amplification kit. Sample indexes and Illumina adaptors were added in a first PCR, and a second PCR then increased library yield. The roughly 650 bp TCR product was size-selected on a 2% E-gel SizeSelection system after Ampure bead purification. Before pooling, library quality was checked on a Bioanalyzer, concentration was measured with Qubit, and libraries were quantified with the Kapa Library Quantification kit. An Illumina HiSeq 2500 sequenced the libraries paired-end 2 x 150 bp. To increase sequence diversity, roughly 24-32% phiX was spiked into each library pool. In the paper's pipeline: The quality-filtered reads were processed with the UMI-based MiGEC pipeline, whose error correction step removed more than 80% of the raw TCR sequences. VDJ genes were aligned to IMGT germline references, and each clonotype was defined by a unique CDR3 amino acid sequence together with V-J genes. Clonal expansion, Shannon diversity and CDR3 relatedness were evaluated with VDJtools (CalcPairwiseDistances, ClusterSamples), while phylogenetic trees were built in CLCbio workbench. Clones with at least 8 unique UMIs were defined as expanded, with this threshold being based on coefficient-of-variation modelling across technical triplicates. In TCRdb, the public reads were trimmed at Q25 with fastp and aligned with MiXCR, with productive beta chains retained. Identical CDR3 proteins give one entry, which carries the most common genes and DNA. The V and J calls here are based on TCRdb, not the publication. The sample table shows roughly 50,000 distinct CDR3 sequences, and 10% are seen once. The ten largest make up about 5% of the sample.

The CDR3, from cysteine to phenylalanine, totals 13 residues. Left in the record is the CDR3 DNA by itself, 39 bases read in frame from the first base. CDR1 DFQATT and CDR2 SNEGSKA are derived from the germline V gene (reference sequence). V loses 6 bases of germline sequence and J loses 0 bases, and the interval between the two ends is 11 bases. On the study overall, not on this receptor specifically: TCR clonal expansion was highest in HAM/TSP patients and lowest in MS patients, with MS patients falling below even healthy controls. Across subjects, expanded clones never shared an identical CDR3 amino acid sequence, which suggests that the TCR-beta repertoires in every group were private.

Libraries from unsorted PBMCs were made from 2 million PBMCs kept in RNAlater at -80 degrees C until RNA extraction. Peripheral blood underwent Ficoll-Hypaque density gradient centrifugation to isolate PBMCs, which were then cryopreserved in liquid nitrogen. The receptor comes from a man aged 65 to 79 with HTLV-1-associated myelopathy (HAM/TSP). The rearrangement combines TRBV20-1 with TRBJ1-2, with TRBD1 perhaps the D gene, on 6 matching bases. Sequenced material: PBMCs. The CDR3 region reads CSAHRVSNYGYTF. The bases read TGCAGTGCCCACAGGGTTTCTAACTATGGCTACACCTTC.